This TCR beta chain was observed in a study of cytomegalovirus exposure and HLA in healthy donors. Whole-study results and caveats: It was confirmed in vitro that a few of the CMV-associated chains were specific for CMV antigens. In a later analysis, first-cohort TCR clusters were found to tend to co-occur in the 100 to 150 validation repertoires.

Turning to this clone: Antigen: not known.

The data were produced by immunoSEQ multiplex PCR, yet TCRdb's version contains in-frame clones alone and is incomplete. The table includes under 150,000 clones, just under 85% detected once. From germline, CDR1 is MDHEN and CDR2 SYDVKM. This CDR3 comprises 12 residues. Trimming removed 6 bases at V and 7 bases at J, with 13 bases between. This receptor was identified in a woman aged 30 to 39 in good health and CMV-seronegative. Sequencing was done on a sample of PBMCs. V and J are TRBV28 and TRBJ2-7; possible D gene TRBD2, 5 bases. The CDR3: CASSVPGKEQYF. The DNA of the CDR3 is TGTGCCAGCAGCGTACCGGGGAAGGAGCAGTACTTC.